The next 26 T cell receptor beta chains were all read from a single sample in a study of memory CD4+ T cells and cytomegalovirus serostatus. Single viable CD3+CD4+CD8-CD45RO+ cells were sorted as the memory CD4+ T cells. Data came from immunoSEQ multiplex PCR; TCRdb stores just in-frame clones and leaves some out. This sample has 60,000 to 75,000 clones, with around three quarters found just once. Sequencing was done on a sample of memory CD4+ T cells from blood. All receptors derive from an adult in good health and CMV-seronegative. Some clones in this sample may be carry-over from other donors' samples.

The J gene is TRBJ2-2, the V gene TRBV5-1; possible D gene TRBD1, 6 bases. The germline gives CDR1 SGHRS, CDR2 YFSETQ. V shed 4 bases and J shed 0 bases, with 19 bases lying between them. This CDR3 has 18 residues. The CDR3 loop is CASSPNLQGASNTGELFF. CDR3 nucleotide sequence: TGCGCCAGCAGCCCTAACTTACAGGGCGCCTCGAACACCGGGGAGCTGTTTTTT.

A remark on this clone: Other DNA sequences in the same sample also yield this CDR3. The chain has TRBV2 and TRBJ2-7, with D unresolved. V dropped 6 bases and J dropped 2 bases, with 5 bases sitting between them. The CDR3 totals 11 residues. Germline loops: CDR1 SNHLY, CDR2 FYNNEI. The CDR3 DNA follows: TGTGCCAGCAGCAATGCCTACGAGCAGTACTTC. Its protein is CASSNAYEQYF.

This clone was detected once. The DNA for the CDR3 is TGTGCCTTCCGGAAGGACTCAGGCACAGATACGCAGTATTTT. Translation gives CAFRKDSGTDTQYF. This chain links TRBV7-9 with TRBJ2-3; tentative D call: TRBD2 (5 bases). Germline V gene data show CDR1 as SEHNR and CDR2 as FQNEAQ (reference sequence). V lost 11 bases to trimming and J lost 1 base, with 16 bases between them. The CDR3 loop spans 14 amino acids.

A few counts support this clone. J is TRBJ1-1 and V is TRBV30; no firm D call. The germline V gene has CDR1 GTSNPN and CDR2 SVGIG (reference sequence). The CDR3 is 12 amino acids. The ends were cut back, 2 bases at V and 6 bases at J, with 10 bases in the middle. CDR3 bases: TGTGCCTGGAGTTTGGGGTTCCCTGAAGCTTTCTTT. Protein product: CAWSLGFPEAFF.

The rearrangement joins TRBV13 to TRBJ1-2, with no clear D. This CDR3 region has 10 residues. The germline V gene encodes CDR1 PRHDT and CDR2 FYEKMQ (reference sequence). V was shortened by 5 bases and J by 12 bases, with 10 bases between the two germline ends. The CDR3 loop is CASSGRYNTF. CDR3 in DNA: TGTGCCAGCAGCGGGCGATACAACACCTTC.

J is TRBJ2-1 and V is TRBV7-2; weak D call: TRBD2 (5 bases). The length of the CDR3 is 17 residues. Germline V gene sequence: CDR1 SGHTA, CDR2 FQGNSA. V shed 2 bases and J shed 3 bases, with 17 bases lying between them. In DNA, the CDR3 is TGTGCCAGCAGCTTAAAGGGAGATTTGCGGGTCTACAATGAGCAGTTCTTC. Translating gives CASSLKGDLRVYNEQFF.

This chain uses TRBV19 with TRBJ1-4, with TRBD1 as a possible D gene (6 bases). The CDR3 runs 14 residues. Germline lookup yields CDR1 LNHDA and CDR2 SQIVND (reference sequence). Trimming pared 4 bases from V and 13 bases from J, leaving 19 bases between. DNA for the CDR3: TGTGCCAGTAGTACCCCACAGGGATCCAGGGGACTGTTTTTT. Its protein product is CASSTPQGSRGLFF. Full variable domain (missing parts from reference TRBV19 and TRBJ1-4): DGGITQSPKYLFRKEGQNVTLSCEQNLNHDAMYWYRQDPGQGLRLIYYSQIVNDFQKGDIAEGYSVSREKKESFPLTVTSAQKNPTAFYLCASSTPQGSRGLFFGSGTQLSVL.

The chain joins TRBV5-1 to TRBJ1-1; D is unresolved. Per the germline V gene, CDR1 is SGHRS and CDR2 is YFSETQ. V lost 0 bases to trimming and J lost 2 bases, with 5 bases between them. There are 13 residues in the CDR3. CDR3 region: CASSLVHNTEAFF. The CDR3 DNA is TGCGCCAGCAGCTTGGTGCACAACACTGAAGCTTTCTTT.

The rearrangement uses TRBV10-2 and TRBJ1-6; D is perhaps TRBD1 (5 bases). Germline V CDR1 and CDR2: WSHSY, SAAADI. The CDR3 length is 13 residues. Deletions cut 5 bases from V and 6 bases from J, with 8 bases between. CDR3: CASSRQSNSPLHF. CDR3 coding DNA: TGCGCCAGCAGTCGACAGAGTAATTCACCCCTCCACTTT.

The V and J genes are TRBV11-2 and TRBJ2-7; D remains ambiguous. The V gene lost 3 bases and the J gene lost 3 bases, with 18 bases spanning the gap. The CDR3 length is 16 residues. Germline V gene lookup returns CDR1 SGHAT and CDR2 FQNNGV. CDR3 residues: CASSFTGGRTGYEQYF. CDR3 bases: TGTGCCAGCAGCTTTACGGGTGGACGGACGGGCTACGAGCAGTACTTC.

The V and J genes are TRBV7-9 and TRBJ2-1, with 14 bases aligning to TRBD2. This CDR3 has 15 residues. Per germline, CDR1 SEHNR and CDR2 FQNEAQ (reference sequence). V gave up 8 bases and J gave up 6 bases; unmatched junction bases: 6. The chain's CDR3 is CASQPGLAGGNEQFF. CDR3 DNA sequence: TGTGCCAGCCAACCCGGACTAGCGGGAGGCAATGAGCAGTTCTTC.

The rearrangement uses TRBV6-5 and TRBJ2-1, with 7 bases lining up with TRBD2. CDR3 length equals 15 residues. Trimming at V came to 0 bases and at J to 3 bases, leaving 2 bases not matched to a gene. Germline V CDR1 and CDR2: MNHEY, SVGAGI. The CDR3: CASSYSASGYNEQFF. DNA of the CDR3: TGTGCCAGCAGTTACTCGGCTAGCGGCTACAATGAGCAGTTCTTC.

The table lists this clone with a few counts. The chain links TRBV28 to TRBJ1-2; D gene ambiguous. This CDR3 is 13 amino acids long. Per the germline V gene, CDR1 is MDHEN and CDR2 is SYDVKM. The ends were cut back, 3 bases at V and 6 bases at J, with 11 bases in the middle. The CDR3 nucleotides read TGTGCCAGCAGTTTCGACATGCTCGATGGCTACACCTTC. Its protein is CASSFDMLDGYTF.

DNA of the CDR3: TGTGCCAGCAGCTTCGCCGGGCAGGCCGATTACGAGCAGTACTTC. It is translated as CASSFAGQADYEQYF. This sequence joins TRBV11-2 and TRBJ2-7, with D unresolved. The length of the CDR3 is 15 residues. The ends were cut back, 3 bases at V and 4 bases at J, with 16 bases in the middle. Germline CDR1 is SGHAT and CDR2 is FQNNGV.

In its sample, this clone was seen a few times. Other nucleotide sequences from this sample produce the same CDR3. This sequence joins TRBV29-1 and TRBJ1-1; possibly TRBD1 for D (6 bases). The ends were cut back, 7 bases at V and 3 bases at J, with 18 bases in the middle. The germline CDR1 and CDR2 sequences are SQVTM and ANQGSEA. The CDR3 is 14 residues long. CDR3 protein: CSARLGGADTEAFF. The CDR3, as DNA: TGCAGCGCCCGGCTCGGGGGCGCGGACACTGAAGCTTTCTTT.

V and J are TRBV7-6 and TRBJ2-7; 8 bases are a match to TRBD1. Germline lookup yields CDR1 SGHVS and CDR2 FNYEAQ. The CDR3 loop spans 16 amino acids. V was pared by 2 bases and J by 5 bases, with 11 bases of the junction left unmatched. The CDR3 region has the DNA TGTGCCAGCAGCTTATTACAAGGACAGGGTGTCGACGAGCAGTACTTC. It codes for CASSLLQGQGVDEQYF.

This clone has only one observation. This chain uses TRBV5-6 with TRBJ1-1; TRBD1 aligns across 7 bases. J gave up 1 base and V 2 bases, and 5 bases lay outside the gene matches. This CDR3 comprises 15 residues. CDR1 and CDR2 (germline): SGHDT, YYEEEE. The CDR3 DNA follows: TGTGCCAGCAGCTTAACGAACAGGGGGAACACTGAAGCTTTCTTT. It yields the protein CASSLTNRGNTEAFF.

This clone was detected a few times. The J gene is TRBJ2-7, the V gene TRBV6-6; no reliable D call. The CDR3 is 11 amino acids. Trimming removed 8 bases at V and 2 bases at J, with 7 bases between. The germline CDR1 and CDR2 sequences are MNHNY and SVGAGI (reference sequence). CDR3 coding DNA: TGTGCCAGCGAAAGAGCCTACGAGCAGTACTTC. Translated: CASERAYEQYF.

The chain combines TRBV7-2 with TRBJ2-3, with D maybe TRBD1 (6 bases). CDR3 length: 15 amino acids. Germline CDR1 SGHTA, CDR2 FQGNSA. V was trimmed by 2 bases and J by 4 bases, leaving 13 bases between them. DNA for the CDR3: TGTGCCAGCAGCTTACACAGTGGGGGCGCAGATACGCAGTATTTT. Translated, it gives CASSLHSGGADTQYF.

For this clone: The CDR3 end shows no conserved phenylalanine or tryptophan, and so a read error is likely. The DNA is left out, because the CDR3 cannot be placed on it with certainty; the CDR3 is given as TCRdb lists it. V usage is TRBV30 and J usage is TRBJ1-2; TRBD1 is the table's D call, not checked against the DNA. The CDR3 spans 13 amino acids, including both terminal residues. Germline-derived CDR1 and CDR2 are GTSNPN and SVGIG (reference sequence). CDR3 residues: CAWSVNWQGSLML.

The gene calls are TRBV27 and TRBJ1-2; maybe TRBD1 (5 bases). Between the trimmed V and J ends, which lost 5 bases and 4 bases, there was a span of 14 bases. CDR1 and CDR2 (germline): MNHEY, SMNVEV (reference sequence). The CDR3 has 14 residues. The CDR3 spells CASSAGPILYGYTF. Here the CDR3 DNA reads TGTGCCAGCAGTGCGGGACCTATTCTCTATGGCTACACCTTC.

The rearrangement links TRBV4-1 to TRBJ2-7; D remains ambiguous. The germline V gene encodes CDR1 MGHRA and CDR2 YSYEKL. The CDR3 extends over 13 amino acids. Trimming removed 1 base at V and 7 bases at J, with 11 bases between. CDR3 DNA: TGCGCCAGCAGCCAAGGCCCCCAAAGGGAGCAGTACTTC. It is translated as CASSQGPQREQYF.

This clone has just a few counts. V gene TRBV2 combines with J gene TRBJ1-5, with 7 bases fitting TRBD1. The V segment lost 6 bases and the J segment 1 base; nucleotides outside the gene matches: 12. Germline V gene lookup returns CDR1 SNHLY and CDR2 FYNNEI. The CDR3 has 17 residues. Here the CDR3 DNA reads TGTGCCAGCAGCTTGGACAGGACCTTAGCAAGCAATCAGCCCCAGCATTTT. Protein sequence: CASSLDRTLASNQPQHF.

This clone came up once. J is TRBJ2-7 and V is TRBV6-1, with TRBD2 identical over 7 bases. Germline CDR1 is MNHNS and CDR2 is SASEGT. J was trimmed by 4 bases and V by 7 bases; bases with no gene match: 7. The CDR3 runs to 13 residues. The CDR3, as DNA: TGTGCCAGCATGACTAGCCTGATTTACGAGCAGTACTTC. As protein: CASMTSLIYEQYF.

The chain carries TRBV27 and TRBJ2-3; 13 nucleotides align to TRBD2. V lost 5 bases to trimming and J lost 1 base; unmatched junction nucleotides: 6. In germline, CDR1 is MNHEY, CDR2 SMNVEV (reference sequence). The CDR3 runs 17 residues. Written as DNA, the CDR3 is TGTGCCAGCAGTATGAGACTAGCGGGGGGCCGCACAGATACGCAGTATTTT. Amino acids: CASSMRLAGGRTDTQYF.

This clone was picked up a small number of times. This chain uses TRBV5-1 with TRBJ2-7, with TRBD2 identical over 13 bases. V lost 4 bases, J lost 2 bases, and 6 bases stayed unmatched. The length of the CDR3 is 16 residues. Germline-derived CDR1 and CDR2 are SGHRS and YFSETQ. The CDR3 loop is CASSGRTSGRAYEQYF. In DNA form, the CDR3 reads TGCGCCAGCAGCGGGCGGACTAGCGGGAGAGCCTACGAGCAGTACTTC.